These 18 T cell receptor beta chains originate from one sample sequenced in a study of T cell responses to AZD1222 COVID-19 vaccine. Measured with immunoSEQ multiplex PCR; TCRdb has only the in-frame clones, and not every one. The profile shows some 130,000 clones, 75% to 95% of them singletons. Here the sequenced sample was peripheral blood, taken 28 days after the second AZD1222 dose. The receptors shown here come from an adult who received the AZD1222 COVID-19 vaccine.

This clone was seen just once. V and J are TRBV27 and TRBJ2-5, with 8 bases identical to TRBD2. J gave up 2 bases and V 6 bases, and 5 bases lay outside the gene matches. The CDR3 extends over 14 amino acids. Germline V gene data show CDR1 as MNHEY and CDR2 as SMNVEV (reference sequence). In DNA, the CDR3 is TGTGCCAGCAGCCAACTAGCGGCTCAAGAGACCCAGTACTTC. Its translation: CASSQLAAQETQYF.

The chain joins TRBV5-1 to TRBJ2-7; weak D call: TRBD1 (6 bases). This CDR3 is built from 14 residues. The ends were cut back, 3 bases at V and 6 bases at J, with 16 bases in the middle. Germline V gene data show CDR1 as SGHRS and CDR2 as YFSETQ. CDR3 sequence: CASSSGTLSGEQYF. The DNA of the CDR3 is TGCGCCAGCAGCTCCGGGACACTAAGCGGCGAGCAGTACTTC.

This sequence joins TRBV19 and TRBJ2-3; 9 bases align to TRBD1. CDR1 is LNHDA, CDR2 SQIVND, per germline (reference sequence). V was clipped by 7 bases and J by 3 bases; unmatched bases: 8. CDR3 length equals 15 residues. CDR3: CASTKQGARTDTQYF. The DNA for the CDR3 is TGTGCCAGTACAAAACAGGGGGCTAGGACAGATACGCAGTATTTT.

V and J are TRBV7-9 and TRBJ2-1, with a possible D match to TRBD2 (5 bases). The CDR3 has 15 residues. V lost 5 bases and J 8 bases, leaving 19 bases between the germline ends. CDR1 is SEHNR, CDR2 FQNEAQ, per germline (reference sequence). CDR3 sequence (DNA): TGTGCCAGCAGCCTCGAAGAGGGCGGGCGCGATGAGCAGTTCTTC. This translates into CASSLEEGGRDEQFF.

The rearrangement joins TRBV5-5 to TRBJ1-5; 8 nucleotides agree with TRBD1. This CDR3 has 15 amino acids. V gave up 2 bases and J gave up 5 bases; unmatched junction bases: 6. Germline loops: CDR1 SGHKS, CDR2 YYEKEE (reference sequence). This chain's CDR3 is CASSFQGANYQPQHF. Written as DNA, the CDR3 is TGTGCCAGCAGCTTCCAGGGGGCAAATTATCAGCCCCAGCATTTT.

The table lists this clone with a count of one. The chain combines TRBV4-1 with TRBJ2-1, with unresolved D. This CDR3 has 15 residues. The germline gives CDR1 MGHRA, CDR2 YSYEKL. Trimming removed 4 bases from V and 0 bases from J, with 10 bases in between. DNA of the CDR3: TGCGCCAGCAGCCCTACGGCGAGCTCCTACAATGAGCAGTTCTTC. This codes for CASSPTASSYNEQFF.

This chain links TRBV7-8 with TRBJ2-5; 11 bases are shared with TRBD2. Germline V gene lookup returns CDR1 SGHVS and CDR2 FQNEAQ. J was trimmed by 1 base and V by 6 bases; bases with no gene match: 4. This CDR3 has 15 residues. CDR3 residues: CASSSGLAAQETQYF. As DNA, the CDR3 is TGTGCCAGCAGTTCGGGACTAGCGGCCCAAGAGACCCAGTACTTC.

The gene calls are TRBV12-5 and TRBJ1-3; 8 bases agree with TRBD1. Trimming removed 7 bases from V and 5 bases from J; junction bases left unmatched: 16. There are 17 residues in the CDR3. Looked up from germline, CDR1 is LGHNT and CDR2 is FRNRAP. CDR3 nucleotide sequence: TGTGCTAGTGCCGAACGTATGGGCAGGGGGCTGAGAAACACCATATATTTT. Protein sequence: CASAERMGRGLRNTIYF.

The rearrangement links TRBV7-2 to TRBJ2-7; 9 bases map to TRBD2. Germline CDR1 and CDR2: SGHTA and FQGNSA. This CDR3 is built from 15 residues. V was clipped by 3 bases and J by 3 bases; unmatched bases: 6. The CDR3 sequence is CASSLAGGPFYEQYF. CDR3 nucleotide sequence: TGTGCCAGCAGCTTGGCGGGGGGGCCCTTCTACGAGCAGTACTTC.

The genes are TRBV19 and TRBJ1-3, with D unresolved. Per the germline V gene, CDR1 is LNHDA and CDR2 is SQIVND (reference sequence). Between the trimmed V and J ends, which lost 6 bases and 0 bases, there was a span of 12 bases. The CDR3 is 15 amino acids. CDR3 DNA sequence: TGTGCCAGTAGCTGGTGGAGTGACTCTGGAAACACCATATATTTT. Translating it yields CASSWWSDSGNTIYF. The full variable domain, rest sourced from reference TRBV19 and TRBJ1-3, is DGGITQSPKYLFRKEGQNVTLSCEQNLNHDAMYWYRQDPGQGLRLIYYSQIVNDFQKGDIAEGYSVSREKKESFPLTVTSAQKNPTAFYLCASSWWSDSGNTIYFGEGSWLTVV.

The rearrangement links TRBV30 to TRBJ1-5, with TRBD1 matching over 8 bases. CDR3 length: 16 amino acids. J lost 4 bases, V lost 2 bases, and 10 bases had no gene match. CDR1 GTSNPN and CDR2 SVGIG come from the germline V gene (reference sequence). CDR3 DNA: TGTGCCTGGAGTAGGGGAGGACAGGGAGAGAATCAGCCCCAGCATTTT. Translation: CAWSRGGQGENQPQHF. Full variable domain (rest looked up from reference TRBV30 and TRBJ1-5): SQTIHQWPATLVQPVGSPLSLECTVEGTSNPNLYWYRQAAGRGLQLLFYSVGIGQISSEVPQNLSASRPQDRQFILSSKKLLLSDSGFYLCAWSRGGQGENQPQHFGDGTRLSIL.

DNA of the CDR3: TGTGCCAGCAGTGAAATGGGGGCCCCGGGCACTGAAGCTTTCTTT. Residues: CASSEMGAPGTEAFF. This chain connects TRBV2 to TRBJ1-1; possibly TRBD1 for D (6 bases). Germline V CDR1 and CDR2: SNHLY, FYNNEI. The CDR3 sequence is 15 residues long. Trimming took off 2 bases at V and 4 bases at J, with 14 bases between the two ends. Variable domain in full (rest from reference TRBV2 and TRBJ1-1): EPEVTQTPSHQVTQMGQEVILRCVPISNHLYFYWYRQILGQKVEFLVSFYNNEISEKSEIFDDQFSVERPDGSNFTLKIRSTKLEDSAMYFCASSEMGAPGTEAFFGQGTRLTVV.

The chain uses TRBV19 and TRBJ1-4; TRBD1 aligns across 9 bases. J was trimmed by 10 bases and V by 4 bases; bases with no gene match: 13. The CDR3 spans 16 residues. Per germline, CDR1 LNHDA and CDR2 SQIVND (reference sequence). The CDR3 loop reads CASSRGQGRRPGKLFF. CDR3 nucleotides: TGTGCCAGTAGTAGGGGACAGGGTCGTCGGCCTGGAAAACTGTTTTTT.

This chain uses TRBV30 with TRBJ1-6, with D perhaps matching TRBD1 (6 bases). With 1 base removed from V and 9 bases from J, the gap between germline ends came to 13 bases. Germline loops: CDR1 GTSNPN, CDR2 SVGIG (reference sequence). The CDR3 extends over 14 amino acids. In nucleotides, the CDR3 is TGTGCCTGGAGTGGGATCCAGGGGAGTTCACCCCTCCACTTT. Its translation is CAWSGIQGSSPLHF.

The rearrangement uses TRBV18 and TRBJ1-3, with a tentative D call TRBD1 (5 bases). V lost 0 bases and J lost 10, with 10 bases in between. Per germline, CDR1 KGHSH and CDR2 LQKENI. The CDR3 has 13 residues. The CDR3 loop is CASSPPGKGTIYF. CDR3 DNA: TGTGCCAGCTCACCACCGGGGAAGGGGACCATATATTTT.

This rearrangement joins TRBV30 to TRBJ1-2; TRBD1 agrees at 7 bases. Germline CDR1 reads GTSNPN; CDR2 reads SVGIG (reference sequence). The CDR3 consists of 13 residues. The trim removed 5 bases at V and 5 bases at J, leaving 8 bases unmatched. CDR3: CAWHRDRPYGYTF. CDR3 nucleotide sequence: TGTGCCTGGCACCGGGACAGACCATATGGCTACACCTTC.

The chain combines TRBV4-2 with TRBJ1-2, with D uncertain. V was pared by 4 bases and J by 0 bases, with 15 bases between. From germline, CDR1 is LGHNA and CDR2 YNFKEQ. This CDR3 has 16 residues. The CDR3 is CASSPGARRSNYGYTF. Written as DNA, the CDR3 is TGTGCCAGCAGCCCTGGTGCACGGAGATCTAACTATGGCTACACCTTC.

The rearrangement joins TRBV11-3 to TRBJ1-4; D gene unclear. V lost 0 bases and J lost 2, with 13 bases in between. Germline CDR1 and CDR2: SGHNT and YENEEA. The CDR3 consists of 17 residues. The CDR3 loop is CASSLDGLIGTNEKLFF. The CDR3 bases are TGTGCCAGCAGCTTAGATGGTTTAATCGGTACTAATGAAAAACTGTTTTTT.